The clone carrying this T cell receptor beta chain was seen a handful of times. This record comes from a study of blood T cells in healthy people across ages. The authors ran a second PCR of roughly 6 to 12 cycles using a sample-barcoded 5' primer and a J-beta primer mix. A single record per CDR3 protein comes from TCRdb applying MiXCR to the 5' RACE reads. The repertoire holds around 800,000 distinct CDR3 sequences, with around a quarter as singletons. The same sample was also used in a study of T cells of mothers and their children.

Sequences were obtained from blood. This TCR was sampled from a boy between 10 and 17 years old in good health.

In DNA form, the CDR3 reads TGTGCCAGCAGTTACGGGACAGGGGGCGGAAGCTACGAGCAGTACTTC. This sequence encodes CASSYGTGGGSYEQYF. The chain is built from TRBV12-3 or TRBV12-4 and TRBJ2-5; 12 nucleotides line up with TRBD1. TRBJ2-7 matches the DNA end more closely, so the J call is doubtful. CDR3 length equals 16 residues.